These T cell receptor beta chains were read from a single sample in a study of T cells in Graves' hyperthyroidism and ophthalmopathy. TCRdb redid the calling of the multiplex PCR reads with MiXCR, one entry per CDR3 protein. The table includes hundreds of thousands of distinct CDR3 sequences, approximately 15% detected once. Sequenced sample: blood. The origin of the receptors is a woman under 40 with Graves' hyperthyroidism that later progressed to Graves' ophthalmopathy. CDR3s include the opening cysteine and the closing phenylalanine or tryptophan. The order of the fields is CDR3 length, clone size, J gene, D gene, V gene, CDR3 DNA, CDR3 protein. The D gene is left open where the match is weak. Clone sizes are given selectively: once, few, many, or a class where the clone is expanded.

len: 20
abundance: many
j_gene: TRBJ1-1
d_gene: -
v_gene: TRBV3-1
CDR3nt: TGTGCCAGCAGCCAAGATGGATTCGGGGCCCCGGGGCTTATGAACACTGAAGCTTTCTTT
CDR3aa: CASSQDGFGAPGLMNTEAFF

len: 14
abundance: many
j_gene: TRBJ2-1
d_gene: -
v_gene: TRBV6-5
CDR3nt: TGTGCCAGCAGTTACGGGCGATCATCGTATGAGCAGTTCTTC
CDR3aa: CASSYGRSSYEQFF

len: 15
abundance: many
j_gene: TRBJ2-6
d_gene: -
v_gene: TRBV3-1
CDR3nt: TGTGCCAGCAGCCAAGATGCCTCTGGGGCCAACGTCCTGACTTTC
CDR3aa: CASSQDASGANVLTF

len: 15
abundance: many
j_gene: TRBJ1-1
d_gene: -
v_gene: TRBV20-1
CDR3nt: TGCAGTGCCTCTGGAGATCGGGGGAGGATCACTGAAGCTTTCTTT
CDR3aa: CSASGDRGRITEAFF

len: 13
abundance: many
j_gene: TRBJ2-3
d_gene: -
v_gene: TRBV24-1
CDR3nt: TGTGCCACCAGTGATACCGGGCCACCTACGCAGTATTTT
CDR3aa: CATSDTGPPTQYF

len: 15
abundance: many
j_gene: TRBJ2-1
d_gene: TRBD2
v_gene: TRBV2
CDR3nt: TGTGCCAGCGGACGGACTAGCGGGGGAAACAATGAGCAGTTCTTC
CDR3aa: CASGRTSGGNNEQFF

len: 14
abundance: -
j_gene: TRBJ1-2
d_gene: -
v_gene: TRBV11-2
CDR3nt: TGTGCCAGCGGGGGGGGGCAGGAAAACTATGGCTACACCTTC
CDR3aa: CASGGGQENYGYTF

len: 12
abundance: -
j_gene: TRBJ2-7
d_gene: -
v_gene: TRBV30
CDR3nt: TGTGCCTACGATCAGGGGTCCTACGAGCAGTACTTC
CDR3aa: CAYDQGSYEQYF

len: 16
abundance: few
j_gene: TRBJ2-1
d_gene: TRBD2
v_gene: TRBV6-5
CDR3nt: TGTGCCAGCAGTTACGCATTAGCGGGAGGCCACGATGAGCAGTTCTTC
CDR3aa: CASSYALAGGHDEQFF

len: 14
abundance: many
j_gene: TRBJ2-5
d_gene: -
v_gene: TRBV29-1
CDR3nt: TGCAGCGTTGAAGCGCCCTTGGCTCCAGAGACCCAGTACTTC
CDR3aa: CSVEAPLAPETQYF

len: 12
abundance: many
j_gene: TRBJ1-5
d_gene: -
v_gene: TRBV6-1
CDR3nt: TGTGCCAGCAGTGCACCGAATCAGCCCCAGCATTTT
CDR3aa: CASSAPNQPQHF

len: 16
abundance: -
j_gene: TRBJ1-6
d_gene: -
v_gene: TRBV11-1
CDR3nt: TGTGCCAGCAGCCTTCACGGGAGGGCTATGAATTCACCCCTCCACTTT
CDR3aa: CASSLHGRAMNSPLHF

len: 15
abundance: many
j_gene: TRBJ2-7
d_gene: TRBD2
v_gene: TRBV19
CDR3nt: TGTGCCAGTAGTCTCCCGGGACTAGGAGTTTACGAGCAGTACTTC
CDR3aa: CASSLPGLGVYEQYF

len: 15
abundance: many
j_gene: TRBJ1-2
d_gene: TRBD1
v_gene: TRBV12-3/TRBV12-4
CDR3nt: TGTGCCAGCCGAAGTGGGACAGGGTTGACCTATGGCTACACCTTC
CDR3aa: CASRSGTGLTYGYTF

len: 16
abundance: many
j_gene: TRBJ2-7
d_gene: -
v_gene: TRBV11-2
CDR3nt: TGTGCCAGCAGCTCGTGGACAGATCTTCCCTCCTACGAGCAGTACTTC
CDR3aa: CASSSWTDLPSYEQYF

len: 14
abundance: few
j_gene: TRBJ2-5
d_gene: TRBD1
v_gene: TRBV6-1
CDR3nt: TGTGCCAGCAGACCTCTAGAGGGGGCGGAGACCCAGTACTTC
CDR3aa: CASRPLEGAETQYF

len: 14
abundance: -
j_gene: TRBJ2-5
d_gene: -
v_gene: TRBV11-3
CDR3nt: TGTGCCAGCAGCCACCGACCCAACCAAGAGACCCAGTACTTC
CDR3aa: CASSHRPNQETQYF

len: 12
abundance: many
j_gene: TRBJ2-1
d_gene: TRBD1
v_gene: TRBV10-3
CDR3nt: TGTGCCATGACGACAGGGATGGATGAGCAGTTCTTC
CDR3aa: CAMTTGMDEQFF

len: 13
abundance: many
j_gene: TRBJ1-1
d_gene: -
v_gene: TRBV27
CDR3nt: TGTGCCAGCAGTTATTCGAGCAACACTGAAGCTTTCTTT
CDR3aa: CASSYSSNTEAFF

len: 15
abundance: many
j_gene: TRBJ1-2
d_gene: TRBD1
v_gene: TRBV28
CDR3nt: TGTGCCAGCAGATCGGACAGGGGGATCGACTATGGCTACACCTTC
CDR3aa: CASRSDRGIDYGYTF

len: 11
abundance: few
j_gene: TRBJ2-7
d_gene: -
v_gene: TRBV19
CDR3nt: TGTGCCAGTACAGGGAACCACGAGCAGTACTTC
CDR3aa: CASTGNHEQYF

len: 14
abundance: many
j_gene: TRBJ1-1
d_gene: -
v_gene: TRBV5-1
CDR3nt: TGCGCCAGCAGCCGTGACCCATCGAACACTGAAGCTTTCTTT
CDR3aa: CASSRDPSNTEAFF

len: 14
abundance: once
j_gene: TRBJ1-1
d_gene: -
v_gene: TRBV6-2/TRBV6-3
CDR3nt: TGTGCCAGCAGTTACCAAAGCAGTAACACTGAAGCTTTCTTT
CDR3aa: CASSYQSSNTEAFF

len: 17
abundance: many
j_gene: TRBJ2-4
d_gene: TRBD2
v_gene: TRBV2
CDR3nt: TGTGCCAGCAGTGAGGGGACTAGCGGGATAGCCAAAAACATTCAGTACTTC
CDR3aa: CASSEGTSGIAKNIQYF

len: 14
abundance: few
j_gene: TRBJ2-1
d_gene: TRBD1
v_gene: TRBV6-1
CDR3nt: TGTGCCAGCAGTACAGGGGCAACCTACAATGAGCAGTTCTTC
CDR3aa: CASSTGATYNEQFF

len: 14
abundance: -
j_gene: TRBJ1-1
d_gene: -
v_gene: TRBV6-2/TRBV6-3
CDR3nt: TGTGCCAGCAGCGTGGGGTTGAGGGGCACTGAAGCTTTCTTT
CDR3aa: CASSVGLRGTEAFF

len: 15
abundance: many
j_gene: TRBJ1-1
d_gene: -
v_gene: TRBV20-1
CDR3nt: TGCAGTGCTAGAGAGCACAGCGACTTGGGCACTGAAGCTTTCTTT
CDR3aa: CSAREHSDLGTEAFF

len: 14
abundance: many
j_gene: TRBJ1-6
d_gene: -
v_gene: TRBV20-1
CDR3nt: TGCAGTGCCCCGATGGGGGATCCTAATTCACCCCTCCACTTT
CDR3aa: CSAPMGDPNSPLHF

len: 14
abundance: many
j_gene: TRBJ1-1
d_gene: -
v_gene: TRBV2
CDR3nt: TGTGCCAGCAGCCCCCTGGGGTACTCCACTGAAGCTTTCTTT
CDR3aa: CASSPLGYSTEAFF

len: 14
abundance: many
j_gene: TRBJ2-3
d_gene: -
v_gene: TRBV12-3/TRBV12-4
CDR3nt: TGTGCCAGCAGGCGTGGAGTAAGTCAAGATACGCAGTATTTT
CDR3aa: CASRRGVSQDTQYF

len: 11
abundance: once
j_gene: TRBJ2-1
d_gene: -
v_gene: TRBV2
CDR3nt: TGTGCCAGCCAAGTAGACAATGAGCAGTTCTTC
CDR3aa: CASQVDNEQFF

len: 16
abundance: few
j_gene: TRBJ2-1
d_gene: TRBD2
v_gene: TRBV7-9
CDR3nt: TGTGCCAGCAGCCCCGTCTTGGCTAGCGGACGCTACGAGCAGTTCTTC
CDR3aa: CASSPVLASGRYEQFF

len: 14
abundance: few
j_gene: TRBJ2-3
d_gene: TRBD2
v_gene: TRBV6-4
CDR3nt: TGTGCCAGCAGTTCACTAGCGGGAGTCGGTACGCAGTATTTT
CDR3aa: CASSSLAGVGTQYF

len: 15
abundance: many
j_gene: TRBJ1-2
d_gene: -
v_gene: TRBV11-3
CDR3nt: TGTGCCAGCAGAGGAATGTCCGGGGTTAACTATGGCTACACCTTC
CDR3aa: CASRGMSGVNYGYTF

len: 11
abundance: many
j_gene: TRBJ1-1
d_gene: -
v_gene: TRBV6-1
CDR3nt: TGTGCCAGCAGTGGGGACACTGAAGCTTTCTTT
CDR3aa: CASSGDTEAFF

len: 12
abundance: many
j_gene: TRBJ2-3
d_gene: -
v_gene: TRBV24-1
CDR3nt: TGTGCCACCAGTGGCCGCACAGATACGCAGTATTTT
CDR3aa: CATSGRTDTQYF

len: 14
abundance: -
j_gene: TRBJ1-5
d_gene: -
v_gene: TRBV24-1
CDR3nt: TGTGCCACCAGTGACCGGGACACAGGGCAGCCCCAGCATTTT
CDR3aa: CATSDRDTGQPQHF

len: 16
abundance: -
j_gene: TRBJ2-5
d_gene: TRBD2
v_gene: TRBV20-1
CDR3nt: TGCAGTGCTAGAGTTCGTGGACTAGCGGGACAAGAGACCCAGTACTTC
CDR3aa: CSARVRGLAGQETQYF

len: 14
abundance: few
j_gene: TRBJ2-7
d_gene: TRBD1
v_gene: TRBV3-1
CDR3nt: TGTGCCAGCAGCCTTTCACAGGGGTTGTACGAGCAGTACTTC
CDR3aa: CASSLSQGLYEQYF

len: 13
abundance: many
j_gene: TRBJ1-1
d_gene: -
v_gene: TRBV12-3/TRBV12-4
CDR3nt: TGTGCCAGCAGTCCCCCCATCCTGGAGTACTCTTTCTTT
CDR3aa: CASSPPILEYSFF

len: 15
abundance: -
j_gene: TRBJ2-7
d_gene: -
v_gene: TRBV7-8
CDR3nt: TGTGCCAGTAGTATAGACGGGACACCCTCCTACGAGCAGTACTTC
CDR3aa: CASSIDGTPSYEQYF

len: 15
abundance: many
j_gene: TRBJ2-7
d_gene: TRBD2
v_gene: TRBV6-2/TRBV6-3
CDR3nt: TGTGCCAGCAGTGATGGACTAGAGGGAGGTTACGAGCAGTACTTC
CDR3aa: CASSDGLEGGYEQYF

len: 14
abundance: many
j_gene: TRBJ1-1
d_gene: -
v_gene: TRBV28
CDR3nt: TGTGCCAGCAGGCCGGGCAGGTGGGGGACTGAAGCTTTCTTT
CDR3aa: CASRPGRWGTEAFF

len: 15
abundance: -
j_gene: TRBJ2-7
d_gene: TRBD1
v_gene: TRBV9
CDR3nt: TGTGCCAGCAGCGAAGAGGGGACAGGGGCCTACGAGCAGTACTTC
CDR3aa: CASSEEGTGAYEQYF

len: 16
abundance: few
j_gene: TRBJ2-1
d_gene: TRBD2
v_gene: TRBV18
CDR3nt: TGTGCCAGCTCACCACCTGCGGGAGGTACCTACAATGAGCAGTTCTTC
CDR3aa: CASSPPAGGTYNEQFF

len: 16
abundance: many
j_gene: TRBJ2-2
d_gene: -
v_gene: TRBV27
CDR3nt: TGTGCCAGCAGTTTATCAGGGATCCCCAACACCGGGGAGCTGTTTTTT
CDR3aa: CASSLSGIPNTGELFF